The source of this T cell receptor beta chain is a study of shared clonotypes between healthy human individuals (TCRdb year 2020). Turning to the overall study: The cohort comprised a couple of women and a few men aged 18 to 49 years. Between about 0.8 and 9 billion PBMCs per donor were obtained by leukapheresis. To estimate repertoire size and how much clonotype sharing occurs between individuals, the study deeply sequenced the blood TCR repertoires of 5 or 6 healthy adults. Per donor, three plates each were used for CD4 naive and CD4 memory, two for CD8 naive, and one for CD8 memory. Different laboratories and diverse techniques were used to prepare libraries and sequence TCR repertoires, to increase sequencing depth and limit assay-specific biases.

Notes on this clone: This receptor's antigen is unknown. No clone much larger than this one lies a single base away; base qualities are absent.

Points the paper makes about the study in general: Pairwise subsampling indicated that sequencing depth was expected to affect the degree of clonotype sharing among donors. Sampling was limited to blood, and TCR repertoires in tissue likely differ from TCR repertoires in blood. Sharing across a few donors was observed for approximately 5% of naive CD4, less than 4% of naive CD8, over 2% of memory CD4, and roughly 0.4% of memory CD8 clonotypes. Larger estimated clonotype richness was generally found for naive subsets than for memory subsets. Incomplete sequencing was indicated by rarefaction of sorted-subset datasets, despite the large sequencing depth. The genetic and exposure-history diversity represented was limited by the small number of donors. Compared with non-shared clonotypes, the clonotypes found in all four sorted-subset donors had higher generation probabilities.

The germline ends are 15 bases apart after V is trimmed by 4 bases and J by 0 bases. Taken from cysteine to phenylalanine, the CDR3 has 16 residues. Only CDR3 DNA remains: 48 bases, in frame from the first base. According to the germline V gene, CDR1 reads ENHRY and CDR2 reads SYGVKD. TCR CDR3 regions were amplified from genomic DNA by multiplex PCR using the deep immunoSEQ assay. Genomic DNA extracted from each cell subset was distributed evenly over all wells of several immunoSEQ 96-well plates, and each plate served as one replicate. For sorted subsets, each replicate PCR was loaded with 150 to 250 ng genomic DNA, equivalent to some 31,000 T cell genomes. The purified libraries were quantified using a Qubit 3.0 fluorometer, sized with a Bioanalyzer 2100, and then quantified again using the KAPA Library Quantification kit. Every immunoSEQ 96-well plate was sequenced on a dedicated single-read 150-cycle Illumina NextSeq 550 flow cell. The published analysis was carried out like this. Because the immunoSEQ output held only junctional sequences and lacked quality scores, the filtering could not match the filtering applied to full-length reads. Sequences were annotated with PyIR, a Python wrapper for IgBLAST v1.9, using IMGT germline references to assign V/J genes and CDR3. Reads with weak V/J assignments (E-value above 1e-6), missing CDR3, stop codons, out-of-frame junctions, or ambiguous translated residues were removed. V3J clonotypes were defined by identical inferred V gene, J gene, and CDR3 amino acid sequence. To compute the percentage overlap between repertoires, the number of shared unique clonotypes was divided by the size of the smaller repertoire. RTK rarefaction, the Chao1 estimator, and Recon v2.1 estimates of unobserved clonotypes were used to assess repertoire richness. Generation probabilities were computed with OLGA for all TCRbeta clonotypes obtained by the gDNA method from several donors. TCRdb took over this immuneACCESS table, retaining in-frame rearrangements with V and J assigned. Such tables are incomplete; in checked studies, under half of the missing clones stem from an unresolved V gene, and the remainder is unexplained. The V and J calls and clone size are taken from that table; D and trimming were inferred from the DNA. Within this sample are 2,500,000 or so clones, with around 94% of them counted one time only. Around 0.15% of the sample rests with the top ten.

Healthy HIV-negative adults with no recently reported acute infections or vaccinations were included as donors. All donors were Caucasian adults living in Nashville, Tennessee, USA. CD4+ T cells were enriched through magnetic negative selection, after which naive cells were positively selected on CD45RA and the remaining negative fraction served as the memory subset. After blood collection by leukapheresis, PBMCs were isolated using Ficoll-Histopaque density gradient centrifugation and then cryopreserved in the vapor phase of liquid nitrogen. Purity and quantity of every magnetically sorted T cell population were checked by analytical flow cytometry. Genomic DNA was isolated from each sorted fraction and quantified by UV absorbance on a Nanodrop 2000c.

This sequence uses TRBV10-3 and TRBJ1-1; TRBD1 is a possible D gene, resting on 5 matching bases. This clonotype originated in a man aged 18 to 29 in good health. The sequencing input was naive CD4+ T cells sorted from blood. The cell subset or site label for this specimen denotes: CD45RA+ positively selected. CDR3 sequence: CAISVRSTEMNTEAFF. The sequenced DNA: TGTGCCATCAGTGTGAGGTCGACAGAGATGAACACTGAAGCTTTCTTT.